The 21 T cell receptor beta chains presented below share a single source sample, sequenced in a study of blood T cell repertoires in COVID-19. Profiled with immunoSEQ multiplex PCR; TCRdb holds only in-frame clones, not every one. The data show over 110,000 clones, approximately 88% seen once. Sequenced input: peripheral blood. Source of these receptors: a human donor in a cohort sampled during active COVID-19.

CDR3 in DNA: TGTGCCAGCAGCTTAGGAGACAGGGGGCAAGCTTTCTTT. This gives the protein CASSLGDRGQAFF. This chain connects TRBV11-2 to TRBJ1-1, with 10 bases fitting TRBD1. V gave up 1 base and J gave up 9 bases; unmatched junction bases: 2. The CDR3 consists of 13 residues. From germline, CDR1 is SGHAT and CDR2 FQNNGV.

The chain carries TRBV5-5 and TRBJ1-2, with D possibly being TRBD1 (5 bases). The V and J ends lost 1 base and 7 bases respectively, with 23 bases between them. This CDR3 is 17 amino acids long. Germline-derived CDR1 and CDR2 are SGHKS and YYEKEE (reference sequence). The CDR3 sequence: CASSLHGEWSGLGGYTF. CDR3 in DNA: TGTGCCAGCAGCTTGCACGGCGAGTGGTCGGGACTGGGTGGCTACACCTTC. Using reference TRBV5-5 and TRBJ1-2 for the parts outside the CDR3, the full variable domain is DAGVTQSPTHLIKTRGQQVTLRCSPISGHKSVSWYQQVLGQGPQFIFQYYEKEERGRGNFPDRFSARQFPNYSSELNVNALLLGDSALYLCASSLHGEWSGLGGYTFGSGTRLTVV.

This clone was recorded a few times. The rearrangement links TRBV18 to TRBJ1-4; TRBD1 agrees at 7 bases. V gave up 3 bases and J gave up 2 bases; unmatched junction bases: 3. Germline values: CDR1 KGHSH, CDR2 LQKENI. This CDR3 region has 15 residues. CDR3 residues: CASSPKQGTNEKLFF. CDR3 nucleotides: TGTGCCAGCTCACCCAAACAGGGGACTAATGAAAAACTGTTTTTT.

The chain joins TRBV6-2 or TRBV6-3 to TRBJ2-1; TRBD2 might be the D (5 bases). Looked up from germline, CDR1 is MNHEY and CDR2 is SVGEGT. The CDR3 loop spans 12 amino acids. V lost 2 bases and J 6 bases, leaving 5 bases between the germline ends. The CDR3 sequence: CASSYAGNEQFF. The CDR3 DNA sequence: TGTGCCAGCAGTTACGCGGGCAATGAGCAGTTCTTC.

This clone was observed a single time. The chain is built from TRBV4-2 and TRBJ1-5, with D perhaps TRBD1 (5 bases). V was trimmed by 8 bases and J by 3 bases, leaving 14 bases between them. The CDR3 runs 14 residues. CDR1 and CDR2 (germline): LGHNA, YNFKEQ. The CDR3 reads CASAAGGYNQPQHF. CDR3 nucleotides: TGTGCCAGCGCCGCGGGGGGTTACAATCAGCCCCAGCATTTT.

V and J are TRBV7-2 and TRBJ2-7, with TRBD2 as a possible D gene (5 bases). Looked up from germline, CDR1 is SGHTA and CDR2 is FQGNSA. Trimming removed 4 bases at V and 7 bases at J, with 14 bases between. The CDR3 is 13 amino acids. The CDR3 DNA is TGTGCCAGCAGCTCCGGCCCCCGAGGGGAGCAGTACTTC. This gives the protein CASSSGPRGEQYF.

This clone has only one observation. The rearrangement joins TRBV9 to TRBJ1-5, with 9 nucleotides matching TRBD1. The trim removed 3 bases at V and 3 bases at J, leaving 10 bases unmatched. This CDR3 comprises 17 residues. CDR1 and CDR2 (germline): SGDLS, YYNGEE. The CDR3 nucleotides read TGTGCCAGCAGCGAAACCGGACAGGGGATTAACAATCAGCCCCAGCATTTT. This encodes CASSETGQGINNQPQHF.

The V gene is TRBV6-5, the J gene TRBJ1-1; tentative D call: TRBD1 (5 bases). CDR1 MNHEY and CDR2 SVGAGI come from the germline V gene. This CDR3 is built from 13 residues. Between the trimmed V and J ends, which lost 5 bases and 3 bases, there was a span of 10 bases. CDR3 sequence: CASSRGRDTEAFF. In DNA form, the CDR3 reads TGTGCCAGCAGTAGAGGCAGGGACACTGAAGCTTTCTTT.

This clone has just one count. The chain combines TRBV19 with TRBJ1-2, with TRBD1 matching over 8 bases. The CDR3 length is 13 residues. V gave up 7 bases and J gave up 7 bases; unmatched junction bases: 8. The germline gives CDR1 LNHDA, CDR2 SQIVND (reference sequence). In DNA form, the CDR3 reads TGTGCCAGTATCCCACAGGGGGATGGTGGCTACACCTTC. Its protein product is CASIPQGDGGYTF.

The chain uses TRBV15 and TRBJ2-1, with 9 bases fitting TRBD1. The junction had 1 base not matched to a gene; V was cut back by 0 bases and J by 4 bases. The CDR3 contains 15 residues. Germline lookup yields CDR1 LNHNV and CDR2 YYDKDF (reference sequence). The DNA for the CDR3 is TGTGCCACCAGCAGAGAGGGACAGGGTTACAATGAGCAGTTCTTC. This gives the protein CATSREGQGYNEQFF.

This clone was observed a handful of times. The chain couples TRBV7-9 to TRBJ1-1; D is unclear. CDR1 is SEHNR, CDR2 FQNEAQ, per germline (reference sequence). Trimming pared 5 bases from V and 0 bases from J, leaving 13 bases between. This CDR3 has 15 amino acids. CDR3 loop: CASSAGVLMNTEAFF. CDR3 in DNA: TGTGCCAGCAGCGCCGGGGTTCTCATGAACACTGAAGCTTTCTTT.

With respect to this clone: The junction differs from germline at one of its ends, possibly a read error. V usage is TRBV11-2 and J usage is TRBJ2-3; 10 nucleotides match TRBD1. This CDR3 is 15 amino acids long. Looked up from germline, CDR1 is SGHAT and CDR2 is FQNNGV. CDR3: CASSLDRGRTDTQYF. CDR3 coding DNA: TGTGCCAGCAGCCTAGACAGGGGGCGGACAGATACGCAGTATTTT.

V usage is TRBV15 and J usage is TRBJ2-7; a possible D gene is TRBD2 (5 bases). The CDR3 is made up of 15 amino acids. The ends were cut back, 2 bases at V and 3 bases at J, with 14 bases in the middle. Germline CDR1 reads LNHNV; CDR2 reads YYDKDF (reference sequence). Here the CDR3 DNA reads TGTGCCACCAGCAGACATACGGACTCTAACTACGAGCAGTACTTC. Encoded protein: CATSRHTDSNYEQYF.

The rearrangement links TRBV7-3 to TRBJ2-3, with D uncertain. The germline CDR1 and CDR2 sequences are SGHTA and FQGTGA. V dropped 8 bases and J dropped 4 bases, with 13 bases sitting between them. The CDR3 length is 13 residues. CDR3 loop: CASGLLGADTQYF. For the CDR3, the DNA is TGTGCCAGCGGGTTGCTGGGCGCAGATACGCAGTATTTT.

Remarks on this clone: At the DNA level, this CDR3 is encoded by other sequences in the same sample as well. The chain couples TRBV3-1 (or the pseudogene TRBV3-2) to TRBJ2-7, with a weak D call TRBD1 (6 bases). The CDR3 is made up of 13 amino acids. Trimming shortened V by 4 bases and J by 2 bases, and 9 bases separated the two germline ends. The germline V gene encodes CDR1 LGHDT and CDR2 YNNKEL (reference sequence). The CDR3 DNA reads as TGTGCCAGCAGCCCTACAGGGCCCTACGAGCAGTACTTC. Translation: CASSPTGPYEQYF.

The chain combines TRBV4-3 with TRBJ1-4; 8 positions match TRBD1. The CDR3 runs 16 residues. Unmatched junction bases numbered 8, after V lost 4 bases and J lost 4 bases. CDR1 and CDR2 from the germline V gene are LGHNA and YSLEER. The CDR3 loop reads CASSPWTGTSNEKLFF. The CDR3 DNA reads TGCGCCAGCAGCCCCTGGACAGGGACCAGTAATGAAAAACTGTTTTTT.

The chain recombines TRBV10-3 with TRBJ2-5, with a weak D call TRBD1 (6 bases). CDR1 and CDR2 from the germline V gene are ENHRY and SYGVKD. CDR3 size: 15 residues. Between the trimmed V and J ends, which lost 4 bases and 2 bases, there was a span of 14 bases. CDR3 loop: CAISGTVLRQETQYF. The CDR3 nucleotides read TGTGCCATCAGTGGGACAGTCCTTAGACAAGAGACCCAGTACTTC.

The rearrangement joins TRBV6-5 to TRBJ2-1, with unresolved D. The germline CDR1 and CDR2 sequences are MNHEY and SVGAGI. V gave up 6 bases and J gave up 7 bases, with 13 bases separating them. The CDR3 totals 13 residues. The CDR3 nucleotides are TGTGCCAGCAGCTTACCTCTACGGAATGAGCAGTTCTTC. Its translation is CASSLPLRNEQFF.

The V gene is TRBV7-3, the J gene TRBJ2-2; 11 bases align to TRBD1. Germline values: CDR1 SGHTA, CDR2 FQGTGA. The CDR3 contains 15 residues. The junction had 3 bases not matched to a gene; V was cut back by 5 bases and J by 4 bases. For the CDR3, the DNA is TGTGCCAGCAGCGACGGACAGGGGGCCACCGGGGAGCTGTTTTTT. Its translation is CASSDGQGATGELFF.

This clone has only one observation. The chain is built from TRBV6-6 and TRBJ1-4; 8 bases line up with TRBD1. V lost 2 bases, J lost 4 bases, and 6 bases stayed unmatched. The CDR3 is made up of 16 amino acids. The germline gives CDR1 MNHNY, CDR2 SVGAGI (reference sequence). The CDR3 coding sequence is TGTGCCAGCAGTTACACCCAGGGGGCTTATAATGAAAAACTGTTTTTT. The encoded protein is CASSYTQGAYNEKLFF.

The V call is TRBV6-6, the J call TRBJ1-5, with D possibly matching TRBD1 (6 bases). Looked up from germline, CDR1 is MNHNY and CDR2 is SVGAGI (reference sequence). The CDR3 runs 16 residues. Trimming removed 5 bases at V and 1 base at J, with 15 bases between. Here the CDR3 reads CASSRASTGSNQPQHF. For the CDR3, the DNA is TGTGCCAGCAGTCGAGCCTCCACAGGGAGCAATCAGCCCCAGCATTTT.